This T cell receptor beta chain was captured by sequencing in a study of cytomegalovirus exposure and HLA in healthy donors. Study-level points and caveats: TCR beta chains numbering some 160 were designated cytomegalovirus-associated. DRB1 showed the most TCR associations and HLA-C the fewest in a later analysis, as rates varied by HLA locus. When a later analysis compared HLA-associated TCR beta chains with equally common others, the HLA-associated chains turned out to be more clonally expanded and to have lower generation probabilities.

A word on this clone: Its specificity is unknown.

V lost 8 bases and J lost 7; bases outside the gene matches: 14. The length of the CDR3 is 15 residues. The germline V gene has CDR1 MNHNS and CDR2 SASEGT. 13 Jbeta primers and 60 Vbeta primers were used for the PCR. Assay used: immunoSEQ multiplex PCR; TCRdb lists only in-frame clones, some missing. The sample comprises around 170,000 clones, around three quarters of which are singletons, and 1% rests with the top ten. The receptor was derived from a woman in her fifties or sixties in good health and CMV-seropositive. The specimen was PBMCs. The chain combines TRBV6-1 with TRBJ2-5; the match to TRBD1 covers 9 bases. DNA for the CDR3: TGTGCCAGCCGTCCCCCGGGACAGGGAGCGGGGACCCAGTACTTC. Translated: CASRPPGQGAGTQYF.